This entry lists 21 T cell receptor beta chains sequenced from one sample in a study of blood T cell repertoires in COVID-19. Some clones are missing from TCRdb's copy, which holds only in-frame ones; the method was immunoSEQ multiplex PCR. The sample holds about 62,000 clones, 80% to 90% seen once. Specimen: peripheral blood. These receptors all come from a woman between 55 and 75 years old with COVID-19, enrolled during active disease.

This sequence joins TRBV5-1 and TRBJ2-7, with 7 positions matching TRBD2. Unmatched junction bases numbered 6, after V lost 0 bases and J lost 0 bases. Germline V CDR1 and CDR2: SGHRS, YFSETQ. This CDR3 comprises 16 residues. CDR3 in amino acids: CASSLERGGFSYEQYF. The CDR3 nucleotides read TGCGCCAGCAGCTTGGAGCGGGGAGGGTTCTCCTACGAGCAGTACTTC.

The gene calls are TRBV3-1 (or the pseudogene TRBV3-2) and TRBJ1-1; 9 nucleotides match TRBD1. The length of the CDR3 is 14 residues. Germline CDR1 LGHDT, CDR2 YNNKEL (reference sequence). J was trimmed by 3 bases and V by 8 bases; bases with no gene match: 7. The CDR3 here is CASGMRTGDTEAFF. Here the CDR3 DNA reads TGTGCCAGCGGAATGAGGACAGGGGACACTGAAGCTTTCTTT.

The J gene is TRBJ1-6, the V gene TRBV6-4, with 9 bases fitting TRBD1. Germline V CDR1 and CDR2: MRHNA, SNTAGT. This CDR3 has 15 residues. V dropped 4 bases and J dropped 10; count of bases not matched to a gene: 8. CDR3 sequence reads: CASSATGTGLSPLHF. CDR3 DNA sequence: TGTGCCAGCAGTGCAACCGGGACAGGGTTGTCACCCCTCCACTTT.

The chain employs TRBV7-9 and TRBJ2-7; TRBD1 might be the D (6 bases). V was cut by 5 bases and J by 0 bases, with 11 bases left in between. The CDR3 totals 14 residues. Germline CDR1 SEHNR, CDR2 FQNEAQ (reference sequence). Written as DNA, the CDR3 is TGTGCCAGCAGCCAGGGACACCTCTCCTACGAGCAGTACTTC. This gives the protein CASSQGHLSYEQYF.

The genes are TRBV19 and TRBJ1-5; 10 nucleotides line up with TRBD1. CDR1 is LNHDA and CDR2 is SQIVND in the germline V gene (reference sequence). The trim removed 3 bases at V and 7 bases at J, leaving 3 bases unmatched. CDR3 size: 14 residues. CDR3 nucleotide sequence: TGTGCCAGTAGTATTAGGACAGGGGGACAGCCCCAGCATTTT. This sequence encodes CASSIRTGGQPQHF.

This clone was observed once. The chain links TRBV5-1 to TRBJ2-2; the D gene is possibly TRBD2 (6 bases). Trimming shortened V by 1 base and J by 4 bases, and 8 bases separated the two germline ends. Germline V CDR1 and CDR2: SGHRS, YFSETQ. The CDR3 is 14 amino acids. CDR3 DNA sequence: TGCGCCAGCAGCTTGTCGCGGGGCACCGGGGAGCTGTTTTTT. This translates into CASSLSRGTGELFF.

The genes are TRBV5-1 and TRBJ2-7; perhaps TRBD1 as D (6 bases). Germline lookup yields CDR1 SGHRS and CDR2 YFSETQ. This CDR3 contains 18 residues. The V gene lost 4 bases and the J gene lost 2 bases, with 25 bases spanning the gap. This CDR3 is CASSPNLQGRGPTYEQYF. In DNA form, the CDR3 reads TGCGCCAGCAGCCCGAACTTACAGGGCCGGGGACCTACCTACGAGCAGTACTTC.

The chain has TRBV19 and TRBJ1-4; D gene ambiguous. Between the trimmed V and J ends, which lost 4 bases and 5 bases, there was a span of 14 bases. The CDR3 contains 15 residues. The germline CDR1 and CDR2 sequences are LNHDA and SQIVND (reference sequence). The CDR3 DNA follows: TGTGCCAGTAGTACGAGGATCCGGGAGAATGAAAAACTGTTTTTT. Protein product: CASSTRIRENEKLFF. The complete variable domain, with remaining parts taken from reference TRBV19 and TRBJ1-4, reads DGGITQSPKYLFRKEGQNVTLSCEQNLNHDAMYWYRQDPGQGLRLIYYSQIVNDFQKGDIAEGYSVSREKKESFPLTVTSAQKNPTAFYLCASSTRIRENEKLFFGSGTQLSVL.

This chain connects TRBV4-2 to TRBJ2-6; maybe TRBD1 (7 bases). Trimming stripped 0 bases from V and 0 bases from J, with 15 bases between. CDR1 LGHNA and CDR2 YNFKEQ come from the germline V gene. The CDR3 is made up of 19 amino acids. The CDR3 reads CASSQEQGGGPSGANVLTF. In DNA, the CDR3 is TGTGCCAGCAGCCAAGAGCAGGGGGGAGGCCCCTCTGGGGCCAACGTCCTGACTTTC.

This clone appeared a single time. The chain carries TRBV19 and TRBJ2-1; no firm D call. Germline values: CDR1 LNHDA, CDR2 SQIVND (reference sequence). Trimming took 3 bases from V and 5 from J, leaving 8 bases between them. The CDR3 totals 13 residues. DNA for the CDR3: TGTGCCAGTAGTATGTCACAGAACAATGAGCAGTTCTTC. Protein product: CASSMSQNNEQFF.

V is TRBV6-2 or TRBV6-3 and J is TRBJ2-7, with D tentatively TRBD1 (6 bases). The CDR3 covers 16 residues. Germline CDR1 reads MNHEY; CDR2 reads SVGEGT. V was clipped by 4 bases and J by 3 bases, with 19 bases between them. The CDR3 spells CASSSPTDRHRYEQYF. The CDR3 nucleotides read TGTGCCAGCAGTTCCCCGACCGACAGGCACCGCTACGAGCAGTACTTC.

This sequence joins TRBV7-2 and TRBJ2-6; a possible D gene is TRBD2 (5 bases). Trimming stripped 2 bases from V and 2 bases from J, with 13 bases between. The CDR3 runs to 17 residues. The V gene's germline CDR1 is SGHTA and CDR2 FQGNSA. The CDR3 nucleotides are TGTGCCAGCAGCTTATTCGGATGGGGAGCTGGGGCCAACGTCCTGACTTTC. Translated, it gives CASSLFGWGAGANVLTF.

The J gene is TRBJ2-7, the V gene TRBV7-2; D is ambiguous. V was trimmed by 5 bases and J by 1 base, leaving 12 bases between them. The CDR3 runs to 14 residues. CDR1 and CDR2 (germline): SGHTA, FQGNSA. This CDR3 reads CASSHGDLSYEQYF. CDR3 bases: TGTGCCAGCAGCCACGGAGACCTTTCCTACGAGCAGTACTTC.

The J gene is TRBJ2-7, the V gene TRBV28; D is unresolved. The CDR3 is 12 amino acids. CDR1 is MDHEN and CDR2 is SYDVKM in the germline V gene. V was cut by 1 base and J by 3 bases, with 4 bases left in between. The CDR3 region is CASSLSGYEQYF. Written as DNA, the CDR3 is TGTGCCAGCAGTTTATCGGGCTACGAGCAGTACTTC. Together with reference TRBV28 and TRBJ2-7, the CDR3 gives the full variable domain: DVKVTQSSRYLVKRTGEKVFLECVQDMDHENMFWYRQDPGLGLRLIYFSYDVKMKEKGDIPEGYSVSREKKERFSLILESASTNQTSMYLCASSLSGYEQYFGPGTRLTVT.

This sequence joins TRBV2 and TRBJ2-3; no definite D call. Between the trimmed V and J ends, which lost 8 bases and 2 bases, there was a span of 23 bases. Germline CDR1 and CDR2: SNHLY and FYNNEI. The CDR3 is 17 amino acids. DNA for the CDR3: TGTGCCAGCTCTCCGACGTCCTCTACAGCTATCACAGATACGCAGTATTTT. Translating gives CASSPTSSTAITDTQYF.

Only one count was recorded for this clone. The CDR3 DNA follows: TGTGCCAGCAGCGTGACCTCCACGGAGGGTAACTATGGCTACACCTTC. Translated: CASSVTSTEGNYGYTF. The chain couples TRBV5-5 to TRBJ1-2; D not resolved. The CDR3 spans 16 residues. The germline V gene has CDR1 SGHKS and CDR2 YYEKEE (reference sequence). V lost 4 bases and J lost 1, with 17 bases in between.

V and J are TRBV5-6 and TRBJ1-2, with TRBD1 matching 7 bases. V was clipped by 2 bases and J by 6 bases; unmatched bases: 7. Per the germline V gene, CDR1 is SGHDT and CDR2 is YYEEEE. The CDR3 is 14 residues long. This CDR3 reads CASSFTPTGHGYTF. Written as DNA, the CDR3 is TGTGCCAGCAGCTTTACACCGACAGGGCATGGCTACACCTTC.

The chain joins TRBV9 to TRBJ2-7; D uncertain. The CDR3 length is 11 residues. Germline V lookup: CDR1 SGDLS, CDR2 YYNGEE. V lost 0 bases, J lost 5 bases, and 3 bases lay in between. Here the CDR3 DNA reads TGTGCCAGCAGCGTAGCCGACGAGCAGTACTTC. It specifies CASSVADEQYF.

This clone was picked up a small number of times. The chain carries TRBV19 and TRBJ1-6; TRBD1 agrees at 10 bases. The J segment lost 8 bases and the V segment lost 3 bases, leaving 1 base of the junction unmatched. This CDR3 contains 14 residues. Per the germline V gene, CDR1 is LNHDA and CDR2 is SQIVND (reference sequence). The CDR3 DNA is TGTGCCAGTAGTATCGACAGGGGGCATTCACCCCTCCACTTT. It is translated as CASSIDRGHSPLHF.

This clone came up once. The V and J genes are TRBV27 and TRBJ2-7; no definite D call. The CDR3 is 14 residues long. Germline V lookup: CDR1 MNHEY, CDR2 SMNVEV (reference sequence). V was clipped by 3 bases and J by 5 bases, with 14 bases between them. The CDR3 sequence: CASSFQQTIHEQYF. CDR3 DNA: TGTGCCAGCAGTTTCCAACAAACCATCCACGAGCAGTACTTC.

The rearrangement joins TRBV24-1 to TRBJ1-5, with 9 bases that match TRBD1. V trimming: 4 bases; J trimming: 7 bases; junction bases outside the gene matches: 7. The CDR3 covers 15 residues. Germline CDR1 and CDR2: KGHDR and SFDVKD. CDR3 DNA: TGTGCCACCAGTGACCACAGGGGGCAGGGACAGCCCCAGCATTTT. Translated: CATSDHRGQGQPQHF.